This TCR beta chain was sequenced for a study of human T cells and chemical hapten exposure. Whole-study results and caveats: The donor cohort had alopecia, so its immune response may not match that of healthy people.

The ends were cut back, 3 bases at V and 0 bases at J, with 9 bases in the middle. The CDR3 sequence is 14 residues long. Germline V CDR1 and CDR2: SGHTA, FQGNSA. In the library, unique molecular identifiers were attached to individual cDNA molecules. TCRdb re-derived calls from the RACE reads in MiXCR, one entry per CDR3 protein. The sample lists some 180,000 distinct CDR3 sequences, 24% seen once, with roughly 2.5% in the top ten. This clonotype was observed a handful of times. Its antigen is undetermined. Described time point: patch test 3, about 24 weeks after DPC sensitization. The treatment is: therapeutic diphenylcyclopropenone sensitization with weekly scalp DPC.

This chain links TRBV7-2 with TRBJ2-7; D perhaps matches TRBD2 (5 bases). The TCR comes from a woman in her thirties or forties with alopecia areata. Some clones in this sample may be carry-over from other donors' samples. The source was whole blood, collected in connection with sensitization to the hapten diphenylcyclopropenone (DPC). The CDR3: CASSLSRGSYEQYF. CDR3 DNA: TGTGCCAGCAGCTTGAGCCGGGGCTCCTACGAGCAGTACTTC.